This T cell receptor beta chain is drawn from a study of molecular identifiers for immune sequencing clone quantification. General study results and limits: For effector cells, clones above 20 RNA copies held over 97% of molecules; for naive cells, under 1%.

Sorting isolated naive CD8 T cells as CD8+CD4-CCR7+CD45RA+ events. Methods described previously, with TCR primers listed, were used for bulk TCR libraries. TCRdb reanalysed the PCR reads using MiXCR and keeps one entry per CDR3 protein. The sample lists some 590,000 distinct CDR3 sequences, about 25% seen once, with about 0.78% in the top ten. This clonotype has ten or more counts. Its antigen is not known. Germline CDR1 and CDR2: SNHLY and FYNNEI. This CDR3 region has 14 residues. After removal of 7 bases from V and 6 bases from J, the junction contained 9 bases not matched to a gene. V gene TRBV2 combines with J gene TRBJ1-5; 7 nucleotides agree with TRBD1. Material for sequencing was naive CD8+ T cells from blood, with Jurkat cell RNA spiked in. Subset: FACS-sorted CD8+CD4-CCR7+CD45RA+ naive T cells. This sequence originates from a human donor in good health. Some libraries in this study had Jurkat cell RNA spiked in. The CDR3 here is CASTPGGIGQPQHF. CDR3 coding DNA: TGTGCCAGCACTCCAGGGGGAATTGGTCAGCCCCAGCATTTT.